The T cell receptor beta chain under discussion was sequenced for a study of cytomegalovirus exposure and HLA in healthy donors. Remarks on this clone: Its antigen remains unidentified. One end of the junction does not line up with germline, which may come from a read error.

CDR1 is MGHRA and CDR2 is YSYEKL in the germline V gene. The CDR3 is 16 amino acids. Researchers ran the PCR with 60 Vbeta and 13 Jbeta primers. Here immunoSEQ multiplex PCR was the method, and the copy in TCRdb shows in-frame clones only, minus some. Altogether 100,000 to 150,000 clones are present, about four fifths being singletons, with the ten largest covering about 9.1%. Study-wide results and caveats: Being indistinguishable, some V segments were excluded, TRBV6-2 and TRBV6-3 among them. Differences between HLA loci emerged in a later analysis of TCR association rates, with DRB1 most and HLA-C fewest. In vitro work confirmed that three CMV-associated chains recognize CMV antigens. Cytomegalovirus status, reportedly, was diagnosed with high specificity and sensitivity by the classifier.

This sequence joins TRBV4-1 and TRBJ2-5, with TRBD2 matching 11 bases. This clonotype was obtained from a woman in her 50s in good health and CMV-seropositive. The material sequenced was PBMCs. The CDR3 region is CASSQELAGVQGTQYF. DNA of the CDR3: TGCGCCAGCAGCCAAGAACTAGCGGGGGTCCAAGGGACCCAGTACTTC.